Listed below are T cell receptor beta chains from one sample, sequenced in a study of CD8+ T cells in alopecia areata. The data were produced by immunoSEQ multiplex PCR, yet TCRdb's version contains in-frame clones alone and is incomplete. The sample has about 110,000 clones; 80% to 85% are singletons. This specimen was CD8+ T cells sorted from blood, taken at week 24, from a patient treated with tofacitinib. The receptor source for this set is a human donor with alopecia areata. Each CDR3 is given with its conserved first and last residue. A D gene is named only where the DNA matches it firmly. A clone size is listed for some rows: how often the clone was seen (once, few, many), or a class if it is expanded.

CDR3 protein: CASSLGAHRAFF
CDR3 DNA: TGCGCCAGCAGCTTGGGTGCCCACCGAGCTTTCTTT
D gene: NA
J gene: TRBJ1-1
V gene: TRBV5-1
CDR3 length: 12
clone size: NA

CDR3 protein: CARGPVGAYNEQFF
CDR3 DNA: TGCGCCAGGGGCCCCGTCGGGGCCTACAATGAGCAGTTCTTC
D gene: NA
J gene: TRBJ2-1
V gene: TRBV23-1
CDR3 length: 14
clone size: few

CDR3 protein: CASSPQSAKNIQYF
CDR3 DNA: TGTGCCAGCAGCCCCCAGTCAGCCAAAAACATTCAGTACTTC
D gene: NA
J gene: TRBJ2-4
V gene: TRBV9
CDR3 length: 14
clone size: NA

CDR3 protein: CASSPLAARGDTQYF
CDR3 DNA: TGTGCCAGCAGCCCACTAGCGGCCAGAGGGGATACGCAGTATTTT
D gene: TRBD2
J gene: TRBJ2-3
V gene: TRBV2
CDR3 length: 15
clone size: once

CDR3 protein: CASSLAFTGGSGEAFF
CDR3 DNA: TGTGCCAGCAGCTTGGCATTCACAGGGGGCAGTGGTGAAGCTTTCTTT
D gene: TRBD1
J gene: TRBJ1-1
V gene: TRBV5-4
CDR3 length: 16
clone size: NA

CDR3 protein: CASSQEAGLAGTKNEQFF
CDR3 DNA: TGCGCCAGCAGCCAAGAAGCGGGACTAGCGGGGACTAAGAATGAGCAGTTCTTC
D gene: TRBD2
J gene: TRBJ2-1
V gene: TRBV4-1
CDR3 length: 18
clone size: NA

CDR3 protein: CASSLFSGDTGELFF
CDR3 DNA: TGTGCCAGCAGTTTATTTAGCGGGGACACCGGGGAGCTGTTTTTT
D gene: TRBD2
J gene: TRBJ2-2
V gene: TRBV27
CDR3 length: 15
clone size: NA

CDR3 protein: CASSYMYRVNTEAFF
CDR3 DNA: TGTGCCAGCAGTTATATGTACAGGGTGAACACTGAAGCTTTCTTT
D gene: NA
J gene: TRBJ1-1
V gene: TRBV6-5
CDR3 length: 15
clone size: NA

CDR3 protein: CSVEKPTLWADRNNEQFF
CDR3 DNA: TGCAGCGTTGAAAAACCCACTCTTTGGGCGGATCGAAACAATGAGCAGTTCTTC
D gene: NA
J gene: TRBJ2-1
V gene: TRBV29-1
CDR3 length: 18
clone size: few

CDR3 protein: CASSHAGLSYEQYF
CDR3 DNA: TGCGCCAGCAGCCATGCGGGACTATCGTACGAGCAGTACTTC
D gene: TRBD2
J gene: TRBJ2-7
V gene: TRBV4-1
CDR3 length: 14
clone size: NA

CDR3 protein: CASSQSGGESYGYTF
CDR3 DNA: TGCGCCAGCAGCCAATCCGGCGGGGAATCCTATGGCTACACCTTC
D gene: NA
J gene: TRBJ1-2
V gene: TRBV4-1
CDR3 length: 15
clone size: NA

CDR3 protein: CASSLLEGDEQYF
CDR3 DNA: TGTGCCAGCAGTTTACTAGAAGGTGACGAGCAGTACTTC
D gene: NA
J gene: TRBJ2-7
V gene: TRBV27
CDR3 length: 13
clone size: NA

CDR3 protein: CASRAAGGDQETQYF
CDR3 DNA: TGTGCCAGCAGGGCTGCGGGGGGGGACCAAGAGACCCAGTACTTC
D gene: TRBD2
J gene: TRBJ2-5
V gene: TRBV2
CDR3 length: 15
clone size: NA

CDR3 protein: CASSTGQGAGNEQFF
CDR3 DNA: TGTGCCAGTAGTACCGGACAGGGGGCTGGGAATGAGCAGTTCTTC
D gene: TRBD1
J gene: TRBJ2-1
V gene: TRBV19
CDR3 length: 15
clone size: NA

CDR3 protein: CASSFATGGGPESSYEQYF
CDR3 DNA: TGTGCCAGCAGCTTTGCTACCGGGGGGGGGCCCGAGAGCTCCTACGAGCAGTACTTC
D gene: TRBD2
J gene: TRBJ2-7
V gene: TRBV7-8
CDR3 length: 19
clone size: NA

CDR3 protein: CASSLEAKGELFF
CDR3 DNA: TGTGCCAGCAGCCTGGAAGCGAAGGGGGAGCTGTTTTTT
D gene: NA
J gene: TRBJ2-2
V gene: TRBV7-6
CDR3 length: 13
clone size: once

CDR3 protein: CASSSYQETQYF
CDR3 DNA: TGTGCCAGCAGCTCGTACCAAGAGACCCAGTACTTC
D gene: NA
J gene: TRBJ2-5
V gene: TRBV7-2
CDR3 length: 12
clone size: NA

CDR3 protein: CASSQEGDRVKNEQFF
CDR3 DNA: TGTGCCAGCAGCCAAGAAGGAGACAGGGTAAAGAATGAGCAGTTCTTC
D gene: TRBD1
J gene: TRBJ2-1
V gene: TRBV4-2
CDR3 length: 16
clone size: NA

CDR3 protein: CASSLATAESTDTQYF
CDR3 DNA: TGTGCCAGCAGCTTAGCTACAGCGGAGAGCACAGATACGCAGTATTTT
D gene: NA
J gene: TRBJ2-3
V gene: TRBV7-6
CDR3 length: 16
clone size: NA

CDR3 protein: CASSLTRTYEQYF
CDR3 DNA: TGTGCCAGCAGCTTGACCAGGACCTACGAGCAGTACTTC
D gene: NA
J gene: TRBJ2-7
V gene: TRBV5-6
CDR3 length: 13
clone size: NA

CDR3 protein: CASSSGGETQYF
CDR3 DNA: TGTGCCAGCAGTTCTGGAGGGGAGACCCAGTACTTC
D gene: NA
J gene: TRBJ2-5
V gene: TRBV5-4
CDR3 length: 12
clone size: NA

CDR3 protein: CASSWTGGSSYEQYF
CDR3 DNA: TGTGCCAGCAGCTGGACAGGGGGCAGCTCCTACGAGCAGTACTTC
D gene: TRBD1
J gene: TRBJ2-7
V gene: TRBV7-3
CDR3 length: 15
clone size: NA

CDR3 protein: CASSLGRGGSPLHF
CDR3 DNA: TGTGCCAGCAGCTTGGGCAGGGGAGGCTCACCCCTCCACTTT
D gene: NA
J gene: TRBJ1-6
V gene: TRBV13
CDR3 length: 14
clone size: NA

CDR3 protein: CASSFPNRALNTGELFF
CDR3 DNA: TGCGCCAGCAGTTTCCCCAACAGGGCTCTGAACACCGGGGAGCTGTTTTTT
D gene: NA
J gene: TRBJ2-2
V gene: TRBV5-1
CDR3 length: 17
clone size: NA

CDR3 protein: CASSSPWRDTQYF
CDR3 DNA: TGTGCCAGCAGCTCCCCGTGGCGGGATACGCAGTATTTT
D gene: NA
J gene: TRBJ2-3
V gene: TRBV9
CDR3 length: 13
clone size: NA

CDR3 protein: CASSPTGTSGLYEQYF
CDR3 DNA: TGTGCCAGCAGCCCCACCGGGACTAGCGGGTTGTACGAGCAGTACTTC
D gene: TRBD2
J gene: TRBJ2-7
V gene: TRBV7-9
CDR3 length: 16
clone size: NA

CDR3 protein: CASNTFAHEQFF
CDR3 DNA: TGTGCCAGCAACACATTTGCCCATGAGCAGTTCTTC
D gene: NA
J gene: TRBJ2-1
V gene: TRBV5-6
CDR3 length: 12
clone size: NA

CDR3 protein: CASSPTPGTDWTEAFF
CDR3 DNA: TGTGCCAGCAGCCCCACCCCTGGGACAGACTGGACTGAAGCTTTCTTT
D gene: TRBD1
J gene: TRBJ1-1
V gene: TRBV7-8
CDR3 length: 16
clone size: NA

CDR3 protein: CASSLEGVRYEQYF
CDR3 DNA: TGTGCCAGCAGCTTGGAAGGGGTTCGGTACGAGCAGTACTTC
D gene: NA
J gene: TRBJ2-7
V gene: TRBV5-6
CDR3 length: 14
clone size: NA

CDR3 protein: CASSLDSTYEQYF
CDR3 DNA: TGTGCCAGCAGCTTAGACAGCACCTACGAGCAGTACTTC
D gene: NA
J gene: TRBJ2-7
V gene: TRBV7-9
CDR3 length: 13
clone size: NA

CDR3 protein: CASSLAPEGDLYGYTF
CDR3 DNA: TGTGCCAGCAGCTTAGCGCCCGAGGGGGATCTTTATGGCTACACCTTC
D gene: NA
J gene: TRBJ1-2
V gene: TRBV7-8
CDR3 length: 16
clone size: NA

CDR3 protein: CSVEDREGWNTEAFF
CDR3 DNA: TGCAGCGTTGAAGATCGGGAGGGGTGGAACACTGAAGCTTTCTTT
D gene: NA
J gene: TRBJ1-1
V gene: TRBV29-1
CDR3 length: 15
clone size: NA

CDR3 protein: CASSPLAGDSYNEQFF
CDR3 DNA: TGTGCCAGCAGTCCGTTAGCGGGGGACTCCTACAATGAGCAGTTCTTC
D gene: TRBD2
J gene: TRBJ2-1
V gene: TRBV27
CDR3 length: 16
clone size: NA

CDR3 protein: CASSQATSNTGELFF
CDR3 DNA: TGCGCCAGCAGCCAAGCGACTAGCAACACCGGGGAGCTGTTTTTT
D gene: TRBD2
J gene: TRBJ2-2
V gene: TRBV4-1
CDR3 length: 15
clone size: NA

CDR3 protein: CASSDAPTGPNTEAFF
CDR3 DNA: TGTGCCAGCAGCGACGCTCCGACAGGACCGAACACTGAAGCTTTCTTT
D gene: NA
J gene: TRBJ1-1
V gene: TRBV7-9
CDR3 length: 16
clone size: once

CDR3 protein: CASSLSQAWETQYF
CDR3 DNA: TGCGCCAGCAGCTTATCACAGGCGTGGGAGACCCAGTACTTC
D gene: NA
J gene: TRBJ2-5
V gene: TRBV5-1
CDR3 length: 14
clone size: NA

CDR3 protein: CANAKQGSTEAFF
CDR3 DNA: TGTGCCAACGCCAAACAGGGTAGCACTGAAGCTTTCTTT
D gene: NA
J gene: TRBJ1-1
V gene: TRBV6-6
CDR3 length: 13
clone size: NA

CDR3 protein: CASSSSTGSNSPLHF
CDR3 DNA: TGTGCCAGCAGCTCCTCGACAGGATCGAATTCACCCCTCCACTTT
D gene: NA
J gene: TRBJ1-6
V gene: TRBV7-9
CDR3 length: 15
clone size: NA

CDR3 protein: CASSLAKYSNQPQHF
CDR3 DNA: TGTGCCAGCAGCTTAGCGAAATATAGCAATCAGCCCCAGCATTTT
D gene: NA
J gene: TRBJ1-5
V gene: TRBV7-8
CDR3 length: 15
clone size: once

CDR3 protein: CASSLRGTGNTIYF
CDR3 DNA: TGTGCCAGCAGCTTGAGGGGGACTGGAAACACCATATATTTT
D gene: NA
J gene: TRBJ1-3
V gene: TRBV11-3
CDR3 length: 14
clone size: NA

CDR3 protein: CASSERLALSTDTQYF
CDR3 DNA: TGTGCCAGCAGTGAACGGCTAGCCCTGAGCACAGATACGCAGTATTTT
D gene: NA
J gene: TRBJ2-3
V gene: TRBV6-1
CDR3 length: 16
clone size: NA

CDR3 protein: CASSVNRLKNIQYF
CDR3 DNA: TGTGCCAGCAGCGTTAACCGGCTCAAAAACATTCAGTACTTC
D gene: NA
J gene: TRBJ2-4
V gene: TRBV9
CDR3 length: 14
clone size: NA